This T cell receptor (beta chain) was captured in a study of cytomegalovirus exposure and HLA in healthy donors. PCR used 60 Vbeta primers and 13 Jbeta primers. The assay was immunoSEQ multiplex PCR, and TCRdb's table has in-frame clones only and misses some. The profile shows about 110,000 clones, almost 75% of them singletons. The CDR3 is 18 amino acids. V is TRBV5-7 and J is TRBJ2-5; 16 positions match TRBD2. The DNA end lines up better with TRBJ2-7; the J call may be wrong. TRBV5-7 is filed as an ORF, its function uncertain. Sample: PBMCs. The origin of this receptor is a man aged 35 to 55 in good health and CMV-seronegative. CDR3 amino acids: CASSWGTSGGAICHEQYF. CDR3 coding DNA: TGTGCCAGCAGCTGGGGGACTAGCGGGGGGGCGATCTGCCACGAGCAGTACTTC.